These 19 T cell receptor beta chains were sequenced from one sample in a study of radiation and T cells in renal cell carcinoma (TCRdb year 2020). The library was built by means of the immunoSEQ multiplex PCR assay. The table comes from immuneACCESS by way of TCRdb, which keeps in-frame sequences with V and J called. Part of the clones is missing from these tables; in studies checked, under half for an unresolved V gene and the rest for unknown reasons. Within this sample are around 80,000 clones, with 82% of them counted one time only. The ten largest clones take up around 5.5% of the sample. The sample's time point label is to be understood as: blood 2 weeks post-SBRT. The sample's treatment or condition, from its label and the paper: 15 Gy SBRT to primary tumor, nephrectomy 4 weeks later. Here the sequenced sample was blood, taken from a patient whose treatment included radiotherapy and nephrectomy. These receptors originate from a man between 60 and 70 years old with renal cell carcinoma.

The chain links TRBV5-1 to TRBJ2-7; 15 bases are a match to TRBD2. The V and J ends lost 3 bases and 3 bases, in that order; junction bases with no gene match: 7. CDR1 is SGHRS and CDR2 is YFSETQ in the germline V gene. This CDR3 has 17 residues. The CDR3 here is CASSSGLAGGLFYEQYF. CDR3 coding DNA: TGCGCCAGCAGCTCGGGACTAGCGGGAGGTTTGTTCTACGAGCAGTACTTC.

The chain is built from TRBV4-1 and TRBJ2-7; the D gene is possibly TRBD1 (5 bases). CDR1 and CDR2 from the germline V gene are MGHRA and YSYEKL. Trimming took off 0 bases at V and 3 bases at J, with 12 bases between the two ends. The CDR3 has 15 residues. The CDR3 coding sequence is TGCGCCAGCAGCCAAGACTGGCCGGACAACTACGAGCAGTACTTC. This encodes CASSQDWPDNYEQYF.

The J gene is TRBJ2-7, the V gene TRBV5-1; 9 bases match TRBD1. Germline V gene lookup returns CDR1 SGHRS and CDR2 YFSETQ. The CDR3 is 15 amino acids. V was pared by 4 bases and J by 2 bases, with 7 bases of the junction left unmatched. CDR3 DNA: TGCGCCAGCAGCGTATCCGGGACAGGGACCTACGAGCAGTACTTC. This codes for CASSVSGTGTYEQYF.

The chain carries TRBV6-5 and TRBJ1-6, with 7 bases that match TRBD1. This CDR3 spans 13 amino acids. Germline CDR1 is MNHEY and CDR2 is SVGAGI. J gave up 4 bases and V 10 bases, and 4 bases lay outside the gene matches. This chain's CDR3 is CATRGQYNSPLHF. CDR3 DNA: TGTGCCACCCGGGGACAGTATAATTCACCCCTCCACTTT.

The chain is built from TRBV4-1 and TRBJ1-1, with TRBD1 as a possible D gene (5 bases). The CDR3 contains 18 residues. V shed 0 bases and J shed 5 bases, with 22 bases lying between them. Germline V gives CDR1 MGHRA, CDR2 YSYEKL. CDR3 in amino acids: CASSQDPGTYGRGTEAFF. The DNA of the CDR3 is TGCGCCAGCAGCCAAGATCCGGGGACCTACGGGAGAGGGACTGAAGCTTTCTTT.

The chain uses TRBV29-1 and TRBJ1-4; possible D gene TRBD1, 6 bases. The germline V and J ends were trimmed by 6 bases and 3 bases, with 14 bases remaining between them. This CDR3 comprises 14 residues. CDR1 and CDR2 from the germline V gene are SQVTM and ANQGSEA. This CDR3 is CSVVQQGSNEKLFF. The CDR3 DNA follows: TGCAGCGTAGTCCAACAGGGTTCTAATGAAAAACTGTTTTTT.

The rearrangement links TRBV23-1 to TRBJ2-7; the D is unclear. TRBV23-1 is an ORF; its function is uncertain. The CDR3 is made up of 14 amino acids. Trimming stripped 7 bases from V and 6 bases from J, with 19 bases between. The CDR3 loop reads CASIDSRPQCEQYF. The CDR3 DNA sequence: TGCGCCAGCATCGACTCCAGGCCCCAGTGCGAGCAGTACTTC.

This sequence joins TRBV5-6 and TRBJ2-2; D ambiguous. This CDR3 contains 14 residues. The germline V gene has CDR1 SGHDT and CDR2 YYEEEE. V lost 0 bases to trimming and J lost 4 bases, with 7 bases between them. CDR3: CASSLGDFTGELFF. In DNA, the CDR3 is TGTGCCAGCAGCTTGGGGGATTTCACCGGGGAGCTGTTTTTT.

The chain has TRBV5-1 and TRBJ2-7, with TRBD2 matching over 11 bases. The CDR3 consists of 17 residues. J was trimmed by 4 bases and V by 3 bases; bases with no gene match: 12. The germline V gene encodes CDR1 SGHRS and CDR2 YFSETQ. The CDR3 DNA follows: TGCGCCAGCAGCTCTCTCGGTGGGACTAGCGGAACTTACGAGCAGTACTTC. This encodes CASSSLGGTSGTYEQYF. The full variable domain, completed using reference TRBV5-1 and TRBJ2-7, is KAGVTQTPRYLIKTRGQQVTLSCSPISGHRSVSWYQQTPGQGLQFLFEYFSETQRNKGNFPGRFSGRQFSNSRSEMNVSTLELGDSALYLCASSSLGGTSGTYEQYFGPGTRLTVT.

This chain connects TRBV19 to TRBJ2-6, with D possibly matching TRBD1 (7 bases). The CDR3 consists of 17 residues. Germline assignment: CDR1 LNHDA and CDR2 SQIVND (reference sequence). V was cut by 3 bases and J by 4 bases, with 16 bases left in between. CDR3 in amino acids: CASSIDAGGSGANVLTF. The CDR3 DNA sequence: TGTGCCAGTAGTATTGATGCAGGGGGGTCCGGGGCCAACGTCCTGACTTTC.

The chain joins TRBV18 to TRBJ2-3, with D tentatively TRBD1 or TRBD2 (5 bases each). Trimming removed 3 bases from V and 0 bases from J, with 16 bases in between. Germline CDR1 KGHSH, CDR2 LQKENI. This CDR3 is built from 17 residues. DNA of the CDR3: TGTGCCAGCTCACCGCTGACCGGGGCGTCCAGCACAGATACGCAGTATTTT. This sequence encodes CASSPLTGASSTDTQYF.

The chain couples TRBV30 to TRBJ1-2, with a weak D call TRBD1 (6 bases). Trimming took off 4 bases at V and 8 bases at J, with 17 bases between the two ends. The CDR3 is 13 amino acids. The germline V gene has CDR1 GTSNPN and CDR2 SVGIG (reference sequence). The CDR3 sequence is CAWISDRVGGYTF. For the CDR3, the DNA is TGTGCCTGGATCTCGGACAGAGTGGGGGGCTACACCTTC.

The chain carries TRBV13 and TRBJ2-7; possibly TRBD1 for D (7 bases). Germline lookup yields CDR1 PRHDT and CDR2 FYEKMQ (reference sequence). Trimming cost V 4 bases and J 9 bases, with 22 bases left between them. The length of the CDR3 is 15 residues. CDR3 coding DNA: TGTGCCAGCAGCTATTATCGGACAGGACTACGTTGGCAGTACTTC. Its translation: CASSYYRTGLRWQYF. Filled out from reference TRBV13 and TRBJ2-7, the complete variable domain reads AAGVIQSPRHLIKEKRETATLKCYPIPRHDTVYWYQQGPGQDPQFLISFYEKMQSDKGSIPDRFSAQQFSDYHSELNMSSLELGDSALYFCASSYYRTGLRWQYFGPGTRLTVT.

CDR3 sequence (DNA): TGTGCCATTTCCGAGGGTGTCGGGACCTTC. Its translation: CAISEGVGTF. This chain connects TRBV28 to TRBJ1-2; D ambiguous. From germline, CDR1 is MDHEN and CDR2 SYDVKM. The CDR3 length is 10 residues. Trimming took 10 bases from V and 14 from J, leaving 17 bases between them.

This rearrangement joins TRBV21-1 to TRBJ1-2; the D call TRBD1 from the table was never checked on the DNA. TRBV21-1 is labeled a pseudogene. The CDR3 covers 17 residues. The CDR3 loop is CASSKLGPHSNNYGYTF. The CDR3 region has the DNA TGTGCCAGCAGCAAGTTGGGCCCGCACTCAAATAACTATGGCTACACCTTC.

CDR3 coding DNA: TGTGCCAGCAGTGAAGAAAGACCGTATACGCAGTATTTT. Protein sequence: CASSEERPYTQYF. The V call is TRBV2, the J call TRBJ2-3; D is unclear. The V end lost 1 base, the J end lost 7 bases, and 9 bases lay between the germline ends. Per germline, CDR1 SNHLY and CDR2 FYNNEI. The CDR3 length is 13 residues.

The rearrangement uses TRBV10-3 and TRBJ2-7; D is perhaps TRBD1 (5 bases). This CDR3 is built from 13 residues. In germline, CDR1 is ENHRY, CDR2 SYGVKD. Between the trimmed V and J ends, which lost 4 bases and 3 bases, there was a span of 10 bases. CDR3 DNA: TGTGCCATCAGTGGAACCAGGGTCTACGAGCAGTACTTC. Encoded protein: CAISGTRVYEQYF.

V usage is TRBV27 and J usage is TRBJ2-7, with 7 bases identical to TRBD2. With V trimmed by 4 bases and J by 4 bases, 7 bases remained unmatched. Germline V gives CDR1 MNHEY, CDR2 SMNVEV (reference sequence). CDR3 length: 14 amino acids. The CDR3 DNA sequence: TGTGCCAGCAGTTCAAGCGGGAAGGGGTACGAGCAGTACTTC. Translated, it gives CASSSSGKGYEQYF.

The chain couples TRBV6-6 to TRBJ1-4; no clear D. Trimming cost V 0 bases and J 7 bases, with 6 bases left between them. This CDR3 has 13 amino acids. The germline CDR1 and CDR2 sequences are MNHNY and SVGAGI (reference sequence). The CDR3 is CASSYSGGEKLFF. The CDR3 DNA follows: TGTGCCAGCAGTTACTCCGGTGGTGAAAAACTGTTTTTT.